A single sample is the source of the 15 T cell receptor beta chains below, sequenced in a study of siplizumab effects on memory and regulatory T cells. Repertoires were generated with immunoSEQ multiplex PCR, while TCRdb's copy carries only in-frame clones and drops some. Of 85,000 to 95,000 clones listed, around 94% are singletons. The specimen sequenced was non-Treg CD4+ T cells sorted from blood. These receptors came from a human donor in good health.

The J gene is TRBJ1-1, the V gene TRBV5-1; 8 bases agree with TRBD1. After removal of 4 bases from V and 0 bases from J, the junction contained 5 bases not matched to a gene. This CDR3 region has 15 residues. Per the germline V gene, CDR1 is SGHRS and CDR2 is YFSETQ. The CDR3 sequence is CASSPRQGMNTEAFF. DNA for the CDR3: TGCGCCAGCAGCCCTCGACAGGGGATGAACACTGAAGCTTTCTTT.

The chain carries TRBV19 and TRBJ1-3, with TRBD1 identical over 9 bases. The CDR3 sequence is 13 residues long. CDR1 LNHDA and CDR2 SQIVND come from the germline V gene (reference sequence). CDR3 DNA sequence: TGTGCGACAGGGGGGATAACTGGAAACACCATATATTTT. As protein: CATGGITGNTIYF.

The chain recombines TRBV9 with TRBJ2-3; D remains ambiguous. The germline CDR1 and CDR2 sequences are SGDLS and YYNGEE. This CDR3 region has 15 residues. V lost 0 bases and J lost 0, with 8 bases in between. CDR3 protein: CASSVGRSSTDTQYF. DNA of the CDR3: TGTGCCAGCAGCGTAGGGCGGTCTAGCACAGATACGCAGTATTTT.

The gene calls are TRBV19 and TRBJ2-5, with TRBD1 identical over 10 bases. The V gene end was trimmed by 3 bases and the J gene end by 1 base; junction bases not matched to a gene: 5. From germline, CDR1 is LNHDA and CDR2 SQIVND (reference sequence). The CDR3 has 16 residues. The CDR3 DNA reads as TGTGCCAGTAGTATCTTCGGGACAGGGGCCCAAGAGACCCAGTACTTC. Its translation is CASSIFGTGAQETQYF. The variable domain in full, with the rest retrieved from reference TRBV19 and TRBJ2-5, is DGGITQSPKYLFRKEGQNVTLSCEQNLNHDAMYWYRQDPGQGLRLIYYSQIVNDFQKGDIAEGYSVSREKKESFPLTVTSAQKNPTAFYLCASSIFGTGAQETQYFGPGTRLLVL.

The chain links TRBV6-5 to TRBJ1-1; no clear D. Germline values: CDR1 MNHEY, CDR2 SVGAGI. This CDR3 comprises 12 residues. Trimming took off 0 bases at V and 12 bases at J, with 11 bases between the two ends. CDR3 sequence: CASSYSNQLPFF. DNA for the CDR3: TGTGCCAGCAGTTACTCGAACCAGTTGCCTTTCTTT.

The genes are TRBV7-2 and TRBJ1-2; TRBD1 matches at 8 bases. The CDR3 loop spans 15 amino acids. Germline V gene sequence: CDR1 SGHTA, CDR2 FQGNSA. The trim removed 5 bases at V and 4 bases at J, leaving 9 bases unmatched. Written as DNA, the CDR3 is TGTGCCAGCAGCGAGTCAGGGGGCGCAGGCTATGGCTACACCTTC. It translates to CASSESGGAGYGYTF. Full variable domain (outside the CDR3, taken from reference TRBV7-2 and TRBJ1-2): GAGVSQSPSNKVTEKGKDVELRCDPISGHTALYWYRQSLGQGLEFLIYFQGNSAPDKSGLPSDRFSAERTGGSVSTLTIQRTQQEDSAVYLCASSESGGAGYGYTFGSGTRLTVV.

J is TRBJ1-2 and V is TRBV5-8; possibly TRBD1 for D (6 bases). The V gene's germline CDR1 is SGHTS and CDR2 YDEGEE. The V gene lost 3 bases and the J gene lost 3 bases, with 9 bases spanning the gap. This CDR3 contains 13 residues. Here the CDR3 DNA reads TGTGCCAGCAGCTGGGACATTGACTATGGCTACACCTTC. Encoded protein: CASSWDIDYGYTF.

The chain recombines TRBV5-5 with TRBJ1-1; no clear D. Germline CDR1 SGHKS, CDR2 YYEKEE (reference sequence). The length of the CDR3 is 14 residues. V was shortened by 6 bases and J by 3 bases, with 15 bases between the two germline ends. CDR3 amino acids: CASTIWGVDTEAFF. In nucleotides, the CDR3 is TGTGCCAGCACCATCTGGGGTGTAGACACTGAAGCTTTCTTT.

This clone was seen once. The V call is TRBV5-6, the J call TRBJ2-7; D perhaps matches TRBD2 (5 bases). The CDR3 sequence is 14 residues long. Looked up from germline, CDR1 is SGHDT and CDR2 is YYEEEE. Trimming took 0 bases from V and 0 from J, leaving 7 bases between them. This CDR3 is CASSLGGSSYEQYF. In DNA, the CDR3 is TGTGCCAGCAGCTTGGGAGGGAGCTCCTACGAGCAGTACTTC.

The V call is TRBV2, the J call TRBJ2-3; D might be TRBD2 (5 bases). This CDR3 region has 13 residues. CDR1 and CDR2 from the germline V gene are SNHLY and FYNNEI. V lost 6 bases and J lost 2, with 9 bases in between. The CDR3 sequence: CASRADVTDTQYF. In DNA form, the CDR3 reads TGTGCCAGCAGAGCGGACGTCACAGATACGCAGTATTTT.

The V gene is TRBV6-1, the J gene TRBJ2-1; the match to TRBD2 covers 10 bases. Trimming cost V 3 bases and J 6 bases; bases outside gene matches: 5. Germline values: CDR1 MNHNS, CDR2 SASEGT. The CDR3 has 15 amino acids. The CDR3 bases are TGTGCCAGCAGTGATCAAGCGGGGGGGCCCAATGAGCAGTTCTTC. Protein product: CASSDQAGGPNEQFF.

This chain uses TRBV6-5 with TRBJ2-1; D ambiguous. Trimming removed 6 bases from V and 2 bases from J, with 8 bases in between. CDR3 length: 13 residues. Per germline, CDR1 MNHEY and CDR2 SVGAGI. CDR3 nucleotide sequence: TGTGCCAGCAGCCTCCCCCCCTACAATGAGCAGTTCTTC. It codes for CASSLPPYNEQFF.

The chain is built from TRBV5-1 and TRBJ1-2, with D tentatively TRBD1 (6 bases). V was shortened by 3 bases and J by 8 bases, with 17 bases between the two germline ends. The CDR3 is 14 residues long. Germline V CDR1 and CDR2: SGHRS, YFSETQ. This CDR3 reads CASSWAGARGGYTF. The DNA of the CDR3 is TGCGCCAGCAGCTGGGCGGGGGCCCGGGGCGGCTACACCTTC.

V and J are TRBV5-1 and TRBJ2-7; 12 bases match TRBD1. CDR3 size: 16 residues. V shed 0 bases and J 4 bases; nucleotides not matched to a gene: 5. Germline assignment: CDR1 SGHRS and CDR2 YFSETQ. The CDR3 loop reads CASSLALGQGAYEQYF. The CDR3 DNA follows: TGCGCCAGCAGCTTGGCGCTGGGACAGGGGGCGTACGAGCAGTACTTC.

The chain links TRBV6-6 to TRBJ2-7, with 14 bases lining up with TRBD2. With 8 bases clipped from V and 6 bases from J, the junction kept 6 bases outside the gene matches. The CDR3 runs 14 residues. The germline gives CDR1 MNHNY, CDR2 SVGAGI (reference sequence). The CDR3 sequence: CASQTSGRASEQYF. CDR3 sequence (DNA): TGTGCCAGCCAGACTAGCGGGAGGGCATCCGAGCAGTACTTC.